What follows is one T cell receptor (beta chain) and its context. Its antigen is unidentified. The data were taken from a study of cytomegalovirus exposure and HLA in healthy donors. Broader study findings: In the analysis, some V segments, TRBV6-2 and TRBV6-3 included, were excluded as indistinguishable. It was assumed in the presence/absence analyses that sequencing depth was roughly uniform across donors. Among TCR beta chains, those listed as cytomegalovirus-associated numbered about 160.

The CDR3 consists of 16 residues. Losses at the gene ends were 4 bases for V and 1 base for J; bases not matched to a gene: 9. CDR1 is SGHVS and CDR2 is FQNEAQ in the germline V gene. The PCR ran on 60 Vbeta and 13 Jbeta primers. The repertoire was sequenced with immunoSEQ multiplex PCR; TCRdb's copy has only in-frame clones and lacks some. The data show 150,000 to 200,000 clones, with almost 80% seen just once and about an eighth held by the top ten. The clonotype was recovered from a man between 45 and 60 years old in good health and CMV-seropositive. Sample: PBMCs. The chain employs TRBV7-8 and TRBJ2-5; 7 nucleotides line up with TRBD2. Here the CDR3 DNA reads TGTGCCAGCAGCTACTCGGGGGGACTGCTCCAAGAGACCCAGTACTTC. Protein product: CASSYSGGLLQETQYF.